What follows are 20 T cell receptor beta chains derived from one specimen sequenced in a study of blood T cells in healthy people across ages. Using a J-beta primer mix together with a sample-barcoded 5' primer, a second PCR was run for about 6 to 11 cycles. TCRdb recomputed calls from the 5' RACE reads with MiXCR, one row per CDR3 protein. The profile covers some 880,000 distinct CDR3 sequences, with approximately 35% appearing a single time and under 15% taken by the ten largest. Specimen: blood. The source of these receptors is a man aged 18 to 30 in good health.

The chain has TRBV25-1 and TRBJ2-5, with a possible D match to TRBD1 (5 bases). With the DNA end fitting TRBJ2-7 better, the J assignment may be wrong. Looked up from germline, CDR1 is MGHDK and CDR2 is SYGVNS. CDR3 size: 14 residues. CDR3 in amino acids: CASSEYARVYEQYF. The CDR3 DNA reads TGTGCCAGCAGTGAATACGCCAGGGTCTACGAGCAGTACTTC.

This chain connects TRBV6-1 to TRBJ1-5, with a possible D match to TRBD1 (6 bases). Germline CDR1 reads MNHNS; CDR2 reads SASEGT. This CDR3 has 12 amino acids. Trimming stripped 8 bases from V and 10 bases from J, with 15 bases between. The CDR3 loop reads CASGAGVRPQHF. The CDR3 DNA follows: TGTGCCAGCGGGGCAGGGGTGCGTCCCCAGCATTTT.

The V call is TRBV6-6, the J call TRBJ2-5; 12 bases are shared with TRBD2. The CDR3 extends over 16 amino acids. The germline V gene encodes CDR1 MNHNY and CDR2 SVGAGI (reference sequence). The ends lost 4 bases at V and 5 bases at J; junction bases unmatched: 8. CDR3 DNA: TGTGCCAGCAGTTTGACTAGCGGGGGCGTACGGGAGACCCAGTACTTC. It yields the protein CASSLTSGGVRETQYF.

This clonotype was seen only a few times. V gene TRBV7-2 combines with J gene TRBJ2-1; maybe TRBD1 (6 bases). Judging by the DNA end, TRBJ2-7 fits better; the J call may be wrong. Germline lookup yields CDR1 SGHTA and CDR2 FQGNSA. The CDR3 totals 16 residues. As DNA, the CDR3 is TGTGCCAGCAGCCTCCAACAGGGTTGGGGGTACAATGAGCAGTACTTC. Its translation is CASSLQQGWGYNEQYF.

The chain's CDR3 is CASSVTGVLNTDTQYF. In DNA form, the CDR3 reads TGTGCCAGCAGCGTGACAGGGGTCCTGAACACAGATACGCAGTATTTT. This chain links TRBV7-2 with TRBJ2-3, with TRBD1 matching over 8 bases. This CDR3 is 16 amino acids long. J lost 2 bases, V lost 5 bases, and 9 bases had no gene match. CDR1 is SGHTA, CDR2 FQGNSA, per germline.

The chain is built from TRBV20-1 and TRBJ2-1, with 12 bases lining up with TRBD2. Germline CDR1 and CDR2: DFQATT and SNEGSKA (reference sequence). V shed 1 base, J shed 8 bases, and the junction held 6 bases outside the gene matches. The length of the CDR3 is 15 residues. The DNA for the CDR3 is TGCAGTGCTAGAGGACTAGCGGGGGAATACGATGAGCAGTTCTTC. This gives the protein CSARGLAGEYDEQFF.

For this clonotype: The germline gene is not matched at one end of the junction; a read error may be the cause. The chain uses TRBV5-1 and TRBJ1-1, with TRBD1 matching 9 bases. The CDR3 totals 13 residues. CDR1 SGHRS and CDR2 YFSETQ come from the germline V gene. CDR3 DNA sequence: TGCGCCAGTTCACAGGGGGCGAACATTGAAGCTTTCTTT. This encodes CASSQGANIEAFF.

The chain joins TRBV12-3 or TRBV12-4 to TRBJ1-6; 8 nucleotides match TRBD1. The trim removed 3 bases at V and 7 bases at J, leaving 11 bases unmatched. This CDR3 has 17 residues. The CDR3 loop reads CASSFSQGGQENSPLHF. The CDR3 DNA is TGTGCCAGCAGTTTTAGCCAAGGGGGACAGGAGAATTCACCCCTCCACTTT.

This clonotype occurred many times. Mismatch with germline at one junction end may stem from a read error. This sequence joins TRBV7-2 and TRBJ1-2; 9 positions agree with TRBD1. The CDR3 loop spans 15 amino acids. Germline CDR1 SGHTA, CDR2 FQGNSA. As DNA, the CDR3 is TGCGCCAGCAGCTTGGGCGACAGGGGGTACTATGGCTACACCTTC. Its protein product is CASSLGDRGYYGYTF. The whole variable domain, filled in from reference TRBV7-2 and TRBJ1-2, reads GAGVSQSPSNKVTEKGKDVELRCDPISGHTALYWYRQSLGQGLEFLIYFQGNSAPDKSGLPSDRFSAERTGGSVSTLTIQRTQQEDSAVYLCASSLGDRGYYGYTFGSGTRLTVV.

With regard to this clonotype: This may stem from a read error, because a much larger clone lies one nucleotide away. The CDR3 sequence: CASSGIAFGTDTQYF. The CDR3 bases are TGTGCCAGCAGTGGAATCGCATTCGGCACAGATACGCAGTATTTT. The chain has TRBV2 and TRBJ2-3; no clear D. This CDR3 spans 15 amino acids. Germline lookup yields CDR1 SNHLY and CDR2 FYNNEI. V was clipped by 4 bases and J by 1 base, with 12 bases between them.

This clonotype has ten or more counts. V gene TRBV29-1 combines with J gene TRBJ2-3; maybe TRBD2 (5 bases). The CDR3 sequence is 15 residues long. Germline assignment: CDR1 SQVTM and CDR2 ANQGSEA. The ends were cut back, 7 bases at V and 4 bases at J, with 21 bases in the middle. Written as DNA, the CDR3 is TGCAGCGCTGTTCCTAGCTTCTCCGGCGCAGATACGCAGTATTTT. This translates into CSAVPSFSGADTQYF.

This chain joins TRBV6-2 or TRBV6-3 and TRBJ1-1, with TRBD1 matching over 7 bases. The CDR3 length is 14 residues. V was clipped by 5 bases and J by 8 bases; unmatched bases: 11. Germline CDR1 and CDR2: MNHEY and SVGEGT. The CDR3 reads CASSKNLPQGEAFF. The CDR3 nucleotides read TGTGCCAGCAGTAAGAATTTACCACAGGGGGAAGCTTTCTTT.

J is TRBJ2-1 and V is TRBV5-5; 7 bases map to TRBD2. V trimming: 0 bases; J trimming: 13 bases; junction bases outside the gene matches: 7. This CDR3 contains 13 residues. The germline gives CDR1 SGHKS, CDR2 YYEKEE (reference sequence). Here the CDR3 DNA reads TGTGCCAGCAGCTTGGGGGAGGGAGAGACCCAGTTCTTC. Translating it yields CASSLGEGETQFF.

A few counts support this clonotype. The J gene is TRBJ2-5, the V gene TRBV5-1; unclear D gene. Germline loops: CDR1 SGHRS, CDR2 YFSETQ. The CDR3 length is 16 residues. V lost 0 bases, J lost 4 bases, and 16 bases lay in between. The CDR3 reads CASSLEPNQAGETQYF. The DNA of the CDR3 is TGCGCCAGCAGCTTGGAGCCCAATCAAGCCGGAGAGACCCAGTACTTC.

V and J are TRBV6-2 or TRBV6-3 and TRBJ2-1; tentatively, D is TRBD1 or TRBD2 (5 bases each). CDR1 MNHEY and CDR2 SVGEGT come from the germline V gene. This CDR3 contains 17 residues. V gave up 5 bases and J gave up 8 bases, with 25 bases separating them. The CDR3 here is CASSLRDALLTTHEQFF. The CDR3 nucleotides are TGTGCCAGCAGTCTCCGGGACGCCCTTCTTACAACTCATGAGCAGTTCTTC.

This clonotype came up a few times. The chain links TRBV12-3 or TRBV12-4 to TRBJ2-1; D is uncertain. The CDR3 is 12 residues long. Trimming removed 3 bases from V and 13 bases from J, with 13 bases in between. CDR3 region: CASSLSRETQFF. CDR3 sequence (DNA): TGTGCCAGCAGTTTGAGCCGAGAGACCCAGTTCTTC.

At least ten counts were recorded for this clonotype. This chain uses TRBV4-2 with TRBJ1-2; TRBD1 aligns across 7 bases. The V gene's germline CDR1 is LGHNA and CDR2 YNFKEQ. V trimming: 7 bases; J trimming: 8 bases; junction bases outside the gene matches: 10. The length of the CDR3 is 13 residues. CDR3 region: CASTREGAGGYTF. DNA for the CDR3: TGTGCCAGCACCAGGGAGGGGGCGGGCGGCTACACCTTC.

This clonotype was counted a few times. The chain uses TRBV29-1 and TRBJ1-3; no clear D gene. The CDR3 is 11 amino acids. Germline V gene data show CDR1 as SQVTM and CDR2 as ANQGSEA. V lost 2 bases and J 4 bases, leaving 3 bases between the germline ends. In DNA, the CDR3 is TGCAGCGTTGAACGCGGAAACACCATATATTTT. Its protein is CSVERGNTIYF.

V usage is TRBV4-3 and J usage is TRBJ2-5; D remains unclear. The CDR3 is made up of 14 amino acids. Trimming took 0 bases from V and 5 from J, leaving 10 bases between them. Germline loops: CDR1 LGHNA, CDR2 YSLEER. The CDR3 protein is CASSQDPSFETQYF. CDR3 coding DNA: TGCGCCAGCAGCCAAGACCCCTCTTTTGAGACCCAGTACTTC.

The sample holds one count of this clonotype. The chain links TRBV20-1 to TRBJ2-2, with D uncertain. The CDR3 has 15 amino acids. The ends were cut back, 0 bases at V and 2 bases at J, with 10 bases in the middle. CDR1 is DFQATT, CDR2 SNEGSKA, per germline (reference sequence). CDR3 loop: CSARDFEQNTGELFF. Here the CDR3 DNA reads TGCAGTGCTAGAGATTTTGAACAAAACACCGGGGAGCTGTTTTTT.